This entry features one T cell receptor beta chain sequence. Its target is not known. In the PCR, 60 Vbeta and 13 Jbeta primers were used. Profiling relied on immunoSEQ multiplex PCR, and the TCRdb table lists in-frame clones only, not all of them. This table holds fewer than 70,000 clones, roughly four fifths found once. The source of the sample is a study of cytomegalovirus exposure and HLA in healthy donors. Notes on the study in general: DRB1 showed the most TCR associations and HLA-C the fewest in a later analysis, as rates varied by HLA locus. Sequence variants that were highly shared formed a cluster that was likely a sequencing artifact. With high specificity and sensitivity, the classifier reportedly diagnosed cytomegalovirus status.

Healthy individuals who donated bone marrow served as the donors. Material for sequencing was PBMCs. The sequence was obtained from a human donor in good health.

CDR3 sequence reads: CASSIAASQNQPLHF. The CDR3 bases are TGTGCCAGTAGTATCGCGGCCAGCCAGAACCAACCCCTCCACTTT. The chain has TRBV19 and TRBJ1-6; no firm D call. This CDR3 contains 15 residues. Per the germline V gene, CDR1 is LNHDA and CDR2 is SQIVND (reference sequence). The germline V and J ends were trimmed by 3 bases and 12 bases, with 18 bases remaining between them.